The rows below give T cell receptor beta chains drawn from one sample of a study of response to subunit inactivated influenza vaccine. TCRdb redid the calling of the RT-PCR reads with MiXCR, one entry per CDR3 protein. This sample carries about half a million distinct CDR3 sequences, about 25% of them seen once, and the ten largest clones take 1.5% to 2%. The material sequenced was CD4+ T cells sorted from PBMCs, taken around 5 days after vaccination. The receptors were sampled from a man aged 50 to 59 who received an inactivated influenza vaccine. The CDR3 runs from the conserved cysteine through the conserved F or W. The order of the fields is clone size, D gene, J gene, V gene, CDR3 protein, CDR3 DNA. The D gene is left open where the match is weak. Clone size is shown for a subset of rows, as once, few, many or a class of expanded clone.

. TRBD2 TRBJ2-7 TRBV7-2 CASSPRRTSGRTYEQYF TGTGCCAGCAGCCCGAGACGGACTAGCGGGAGAACCTACGAGCAGTACTTC
. . TRBJ1-2 TRBV7-2 CASSSSPYGYTF TGTGCCAGCAGCTCCTCGCCCTATGGCTACACCTTC
few . TRBJ2-7 TRBV7-9 CASSLALAGTYEQYF TGTGCCAGCAGCTTAGCGTTGGCAGGGACCTACGAGCAGTACTTC
. TRBD2 TRBJ2-2 TRBV7-3 CASSTGTSRNTGELFF TGTGCCAGCAGCACCGGGACTAGCCGGAACACCGGGGAGCTGTTTTTT
. TRBD2 TRBJ2-3 TRBV6-5 CASSLIAGGHGDTQYF TGTGCCAGCAGTTTAATAGCGGGGGGGCATGGAGATACGCAGTATTTT
few TRBD2 TRBJ2-1 TRBV20-1 CSASRTSGPYNEQFF TGCAGTGCTAGCCGGACTAGCGGCCCCTACAATGAGCAGTTCTTC
. . TRBJ2-2 TRBV18 CASSPSRTNTGELFF TGTGCCAGCTCACCATCGCGAACCAACACCGGGGAGCTGTTTTTT
. TRBD2 TRBJ2-1 TRBV20-1 CSASRGLVSGEQFF TGCAGTGCTAGTCGGGGACTAGTTTCTGGTGAGCAGTTCTTC
few TRBD2 TRBJ2-7 TRBV7-3 CASSALGLAGVSEQYF TGTGCCAGCAGCGCCTTGGGACTAGCGGGAGTTTCCGAGCAGTACTTC
once . TRBJ1-1 TRBV29-1 CSVVLMGNTEAFF TGCAGCGTTGTACTGATGGGCAACACTGAAGCTTTCTTT
few . TRBJ2-7 TRBV6-5 CASSYSNIPEIDEQYF TGTGCCAGCAGTTACTCGAATATACCCGAAATCGACGAGCAGTACTTC
. . TRBJ2-3 TRBV6-2/TRBV6-3 CASSPGEGAGTDTQYF TGTGCCAGCAGTCCCGGGGAGGGGGCAGGCACAGATACGCAGTATTTT
. . TRBJ1-4 TRBV15 CATSRGGREEKLFF TGTGCCACCAGCAGAGGGGGACGGGAGGAAAAACTGTTTTTT
few TRBD2 TRBJ2-1 TRBV20-1 CSARSAGGPSYNEQFF TGCAGTGCTAGGTCAGCGGGAGGGCCGTCGTACAATGAGCAGTTCTTC
. TRBD1 TRBJ1-2 TRBV12-3/TRBV12-4 CASSLRDRGGYTF TGTGCCAGCAGTTTAAGGGACAGGGGAGGCTACACCTTC
. . TRBJ2-5 TRBV5-1 CASGSMGETQYF TGCGCCAGCGGCAGTATGGGGGAGACCCAGTACTTC
. TRBD1 TRBJ2-7 TRBV7-8 CASSLDKDRVYEQYF TGTGCCAGCAGCTTAGATAAGGACAGGGTCTACGAGCAGTACTTC
. . TRBJ1-1 TRBV9 CASSRGTLNTEAFF TGTGCCAGCAGCCGCGGCACCCTGAACACTGAAGCTTTCTTT
few . TRBJ2-5 TRBV7-9 CASSWETGLQETQYF TGTGCCAGCAGCTGGGAAACAGGACTACAAGAGACCCAGTACTTC
. . TRBJ1-5 TRBV7-9 CASSSFSGQSNQPQHF TGTGCCAGCAGCTCGTTCTCCGGGCAGAGCAATCAGCCCCAGCATTTT
. TRBD1 TRBJ2-1 TRBV5-1 CASSPHLGQGFWEQFF TGCGCCAGCAGCCCGCATCTGGGACAGGGGTTCTGGGAGCAGTTCTTC
. TRBD1 TRBJ1-1 TRBV7-9 CASRSDRDNTEAFF TGTGCCAGCAGGTCGGACAGGGATAACACTGAAGCTTTCTTT
. . TRBJ2-1 TRBV11-2 CASSLDPAGSYNEQFF TGTGCCAGCAGCTTAGATCCTGCGGGGAGCTACAATGAGCAGTTCTTC
few TRBD2 TRBJ2-5 TRBV5-1 CASSLATSGAETQYF TGCGCCAGCAGCCTGGCGACTAGCGGGGCTGAGACCCAGTACTTC
few . TRBJ2-1 TRBV7-2 CASSLVGVGSYNEQFF TGTGCCAGCAGCTTAGTAGGGGTAGGCTCCTACAATGAGCAGTTCTTC